This T cell receptor (beta chain) was sequenced for a study of glioma-infiltrating T cells after dendritic cell vaccination (TCRdb year 2016). About the full investigation: The cohort included around 15 glioblastoma patients drawn from Phase I and II dendritic cell vaccination trials, of whom 9 were newly diagnosed and 6 had recurrent disease. Between the early 2000s and the early 2010s, the patients were given dendritic cell vaccination pulsed with autologous tumor lysate. The vaccine consisted of monocyte-derived dendritic cells cultured seven to eight days with IL-4 and GM-CSF, then pulsed overnight with autologous tumor lysate. Each patient got three intradermal injections of the dendritic cell vaccine, spaced at biweekly intervals, in the arm below the axilla. Tumor-infiltrating lymphocyte content was quantified and tumor and blood repertoires were compared in dendritic cell-vaccinated glioblastoma patients by deep sequencing of TCR beta CDR3 regions. Survival after dendritic cell vaccination was correlated with TCR sequencing metrics, including TIL content and tumor-blood repertoire overlap. General study outcomes and caveats: No direct relationship between TCR clonality and survival was found, suggesting that a diverse polyclonal response may matter. The TCR overlap response model with three groups was called speculative and said to need prospective validation. The cohort was small and heterogeneous, and full blood and tumor sets were available for few patients, with initial-recurrent tumor pairs available for even fewer patients. After dendritic cell vaccination, a higher estimated pretreatment TIL content predicted longer time to progression and overall survival.

This clone came up once. Its cognate antigen has yet to be identified. No base qualities exist here, and no much larger clone lies one base off it. The CDR3 starts with the cysteine, ends with the phenylalanine, and has 15 residues. This entry keeps only the CDR3 DNA: 45 bases, framed from base 1. The junction carries 14 bases between V and J, which are trimmed by 5 bases and 2 bases respectively. The germline V gene yields SGDLS for CDR1 and YYNGEE for CDR2. Patients were selected for having adequate residual fresh-frozen tumor tissue and more than two years of available survival data. Although molecular status otherwise differed among the glioblastoma patients, no patient had an isocitrate dehydrogenase mutation. PBMC were collected before vaccination, two weeks after the third vaccination, and at tumor progression when it occurred. Genomic DNA was extracted with the Qiagen DNeasy Blood extraction Kit.

The immunoSEQ assay amplified TCRB CDR3 regions from about 2 micrograms of genomic DNA, or from all available DNA when less than that amount was available. For multiplex PCR, 60 forward primers for TCR V beta segments and 13 reverse primers for J beta segments were used. To estimate reads per starting template, synthetic control templates were spiked into each sample at limiting dilution. The Illumina HiSeq System generated sequencing reads of 87 bp. On the study's bioinformatics: PCR and sequencing errors were removed by a nearest neighbor algorithm that merged closely related sequences. TCR overlap was measured as the percentage of unique tumor TCR beta sequences that were also present in the peripheral blood of the same patient. TCRdb stores this immuneACCESS table with in-frame sequences only. Part of the clones is absent; in the studies checked, under half of the shortfall reflects unresolved V genes, and no reason is known for the rest. That table furnishes V, J and clone size, whereas the DNA furnished D and trimming. Present in this sample are around 58,000 clones, around 86% of which were seen just once. The ten largest clones represent over 9% of the sample.

This material consisted of blood, taken before dendritic cell vaccination. The V and J genes are TRBV9 and TRBJ2-1; the best D guess is TRBD1, with 6 bases matching. This TCR came from a human donor with glioblastoma. CDR3 loop: CASSMGAPPYNEQFF. At the DNA level, the sequence is TGTGCCAGCAGTATGGGGGCTCCGCCCTACAATGAGCAGTTCTTC.